Each of the 27 T cell receptor beta chains below was sequenced from the same sample in a study of OX40 agonist ivuxolimab in advanced cancers. Sequencing used immunoSEQ multiplex PCR; TCRdb keeps in-frame clones, though not all of them. The sample yields 65,000 to 80,000 clones, around 93% seen once. Source: CD4+ or CD8+ T cells sorted from blood, taken in a trial of the OX40 agonist ivuxolimab. The receptors derive from an adult with an advanced solid tumor such as melanoma, head and neck, liver or kidney cancer.

The genes are TRBV5-4 and TRBJ1-1; no firm D call. Looked up from germline, CDR1 is SGHNT and CDR2 is YYREEE (reference sequence). The CDR3 runs 13 residues. V dropped 4 bases and J dropped 7 bases, with 14 bases sitting between them. The DNA of the CDR3 is TGTGCCAGCAGCGGAACTATTGTGGGTGAAGCTTTCTTT. This sequence encodes CASSGTIVGEAFF.

The chain has TRBV2 and TRBJ2-7, with 9 positions matching TRBD1. The CDR3 runs to 16 residues. V shed 4 bases, J shed 2 bases, and the junction held 9 bases outside the gene matches. Germline V gene data show CDR1 as SNHLY and CDR2 as FYNNEI. This CDR3 is CASSGPGQGLPYEQYF. The CDR3 nucleotides are TGTGCCAGCAGTGGACCGGGACAGGGTCTTCCCTACGAGCAGTACTTC.

The V call is TRBV28, the J call TRBJ2-7; D might be TRBD1 (6 bases). The CDR3 runs 15 residues. Trimming stripped 6 bases from V and 1 base from J, with 16 bases between. Germline V lookup: CDR1 MDHEN, CDR2 SYDVKM. CDR3 in DNA: TGTGCCAGCAGCGGGGAGCAGGGGCTGTCCTACGAGCAGTACTTC. This encodes CASSGEQGLSYEQYF. Filled out from reference TRBV28 and TRBJ2-7, the complete variable domain reads DVKVTQSSRYLVKRTGEKVFLECVQDMDHENMFWYRQDPGLGLRLIYFSYDVKMKEKGDIPEGYSVSREKKERFSLILESASTNQTSMYLCASSGEQGLSYEQYFGPGTRLTVT.

This clone was seen a single time. The V gene is TRBV11-2, the J gene TRBJ2-1; 8 bases fit TRBD2. This CDR3 contains 13 residues. CDR1 SGHAT and CDR2 FQNNGV come from the germline V gene. Trimming at V came to 4 bases and at J to 6 bases, leaving 2 bases not matched to a gene. CDR3 amino acids: CASSYGTSNEQFF. The CDR3, as DNA: TGTGCCAGCAGCTACGGGACTAGCAATGAGCAGTTCTTC.

The chain combines TRBV5-1 with TRBJ2-2; D is perhaps TRBD2 (5 bases). Per germline, CDR1 SGHRS and CDR2 YFSETQ. CDR3 length: 14 amino acids. V dropped 5 bases and J dropped 2 bases, with 10 bases sitting between them. In nucleotides, the CDR3 is TGCGCCAGCAGTGCGGGCCTCAACACCGGGGAGCTGTTTTTT. Translating it yields CASSAGLNTGELFF.

Details on this clone: This sequence may be a read error, since a much larger clone differs from it by one base. Other DNA sequences in this sample translate to the same CDR3. The chain uses TRBV11-2 and TRBJ1-1; no firm D call. V dropped 1 base and J dropped 1 base, with 7 bases sitting between them. Germline CDR1 and CDR2: SGHAT and FQNNGV. This CDR3 spans 14 amino acids. In nucleotides, the CDR3 is TGTGCCAGCAGCTTAGTATCTAGGAACACTGAAGCTTTCTTT. It is translated as CASSLVSRNTEAFF.

The chain uses TRBV7-9 and TRBJ2-2; D ambiguous. The V end lost 2 bases, the J end lost 6 bases, and 4 bases lay between the germline ends. CDR3 length: 12 amino acids. Germline CDR1 SEHNR, CDR2 FQNEAQ (reference sequence). The CDR3 bases are TGTGCCAGCAGCTTATTGTCCGGGGAGCTGTTTTTT. The encoded protein is CASSLLSGELFF.

The chain carries TRBV27 and TRBJ2-2; D call uncertain. The CDR3 has 19 amino acids. In germline, CDR1 is MNHEY, CDR2 SMNVEV (reference sequence). Trimming cost V 1 base and J 6 bases, with 24 bases left between them. The CDR3 DNA reads TGTGCCAGCAGTTTATTTATATCTCCCCGAGACTCACTCGCCGGGGAGCTGTTTTTT. It specifies CASSLFISPRDSLAGELFF.

V and J are TRBV11-2 and TRBJ2-1, with 7 nucleotides matching TRBD1. The CDR3 consists of 14 residues. V shed 4 bases, J shed 6 bases, and the junction held 6 bases outside the gene matches. Germline CDR1 is SGHAT and CDR2 is FQNNGV. DNA for the CDR3: TGTGCCAGCAGCTCGACAGGGACAGCCAATGAGCAGTTCTTC. Its protein is CASSSTGTANEQFF.

This rearrangement joins TRBV4-2 to TRBJ2-7; 13 nucleotides align to TRBD2. Per the germline V gene, CDR1 is LGHNA and CDR2 is YNFKEQ. V was pared by 0 bases and J by 7 bases, with 12 bases of the junction left unmatched. The length of the CDR3 is 18 residues. The CDR3 nucleotides are TGTGCCAGCAGCCAAGATGGGGCAGGGACTAGCGGGATTTGGGAGCAGTACTTC. It is translated as CASSQDGAGTSGIWEQYF.

This clone showed up just once. V and J are TRBV27 and TRBJ2-7, with D perhaps TRBD1 (5 bases). Trimming took 5 bases from V and 0 from J, leaving 11 bases between them. The CDR3 runs to 14 residues. Germline V gene lookup returns CDR1 MNHEY and CDR2 SMNVEV (reference sequence). Here the CDR3 reads CASSPWGGSYEQYF. The CDR3 nucleotides read TGTGCCAGCAGTCCCTGGGGCGGCTCCTACGAGCAGTACTTC.

CDR3 amino acids: CASSQVLTDTQYF. The CDR3 bases are TGTGCCAGCAGCCAGGTTTTAACAGATACGCAGTATTTT. The chain is built from TRBV4-2 and TRBJ2-3, with D unresolved. This CDR3 spans 13 amino acids. Germline-derived CDR1 and CDR2 are LGHNA and YNFKEQ. V dropped 3 bases and J dropped 3 bases, with 7 bases sitting between them.

This clone appeared a single time. The rearrangement links TRBV30 to TRBJ2-7; D is undetermined. This CDR3 region has 11 residues. V was clipped by 2 bases and J by 3 bases, with 5 bases between them. The V gene's germline CDR1 is GTSNPN and CDR2 SVGIG (reference sequence). The chain's CDR3 is CAWSPDYEQYF. As DNA, the CDR3 is TGTGCCTGGAGTCCTGACTACGAGCAGTACTTC.

This chain joins TRBV28 and TRBJ2-6; D is ambiguous. Germline-derived CDR1 and CDR2 are MDHEN and SYDVKM. Trimming removed 1 base from V and 0 bases from J, with 7 bases in between. This CDR3 is 16 amino acids long. The CDR3 DNA reads as TGTGCCAGCAGTTTATCCGGACGCTCTGGGGCCAACGTCCTGACTTTC. This codes for CASSLSGRSGANVLTF.

The chain has TRBV28 and TRBJ1-1; 7 bases map to TRBD1. CDR3 size: 15 residues. Trimming took 7 bases from V and 0 from J; bases not matched to a gene: 8. Germline values: CDR1 MDHEN, CDR2 SYDVKM. CDR3 residues: CASITTGLMNTEAFF. DNA for the CDR3: TGTGCCAGCATTACGACAGGGCTGATGAACACTGAAGCTTTCTTT.

V and J are TRBV5-4 and TRBJ2-7; TRBD2 is a possible D gene (6 bases). The CDR3 runs to 14 residues. CDR1 SGHNT and CDR2 YYREEE come from the germline V gene (reference sequence). The ends were cut back, 4 bases at V and 4 bases at J, with 15 bases in the middle. In DNA, the CDR3 is TGTGCCAGCAGCGGCGGGACCGCGGTGTACGAGCAGTACTTC. It codes for CASSGGTAVYEQYF. Using reference TRBV5-4 and TRBJ2-7 for the parts outside the CDR3, the full variable domain is ETGVTQSPTHLIKTRGQQVTLRCSSQSGHNTVSWYQQALGQGPQFIFQYYREEENGRGNFPPRFSGLQFPNYSSELNVNALELDDSALYLCASSGGTAVYEQYFGPGTRLTVT.

The CDR3: CASSQFGDSDTQYF. The CDR3, as DNA: TGCGCCAGCAGCCAATTTGGGGATTCAGATACGCAGTATTTT. The chain joins TRBV4-3 to TRBJ2-3; D unclear. Germline assignment: CDR1 LGHNA and CDR2 YSLEER. CDR3 length: 14 residues. V was pared by 2 bases and J by 4 bases, with 10 bases between.

This chain connects TRBV12-5 to TRBJ2-5; D not certain. The end of the DNA aligns better with TRBJ2-7, so the J call may be wrong. Germline CDR1 LGHNT, CDR2 FRNRAP. CDR3 size: 13 residues. CDR3 region: CASGLAAFYEQYF. The CDR3 nucleotides are TGTGCTAGTGGTTTGGCCGCTTTTTACGAGCAGTACTTC.

CDR3 in DNA: TGTGCCAGCAGTTACTCCACTAGCGGGTTCTACAATGAGCAGTTCTTC. As protein: CASSYSTSGFYNEQFF. The V and J genes are TRBV6-5 and TRBJ2-1, with 9 bases identical to TRBD2. The CDR3 is 16 residues long. V shed 0 bases and J 3 bases; nucleotides not matched to a gene: 3. Germline V gene sequence: CDR1 MNHEY, CDR2 SVGAGI.

The gene calls are TRBV5-6 and TRBJ2-1; no clear D gene. The CDR3 is 17 residues long. V lost 5 bases, J lost 1 base, and 19 bases lay in between. The germline gives CDR1 SGHDT, CDR2 YYEEEE. CDR3 sequence: CASRGRPSAESYNEQFF. CDR3 sequence (DNA): TGTGCCAGCAGGGGCCGACCAAGCGCGGAATCCTACAATGAGCAGTTCTTC. The full variable domain, with the rest looked up from reference TRBV5-6 and TRBJ2-1, is DAGVTQSPTHLIKTRGQQVTLRCSPKSGHDTVSWYQQALGQGPQFIFQYYEEEERQRGNFPDRFSGHQFPNYSSELNVNALLLGDSALYLCASRGRPSAESYNEQFFGPGTRLTVL.

V usage is TRBV7-9 and J usage is TRBJ2-2; D possibly corresponds to TRBD1 (6 bases). Germline V CDR1 and CDR2: SEHNR, FQNEAQ (reference sequence). V lost 5 bases to trimming and J lost 1 base, with 11 bases between them. The CDR3 sequence is 15 residues long. Here the CDR3 reads CASSPPGVNTGELFF. The CDR3 region has the DNA TGTGCCAGCAGCCCGCCAGGGGTGAACACCGGGGAGCTGTTTTTT.

A remark on this clone: Its ends do not fully match the called genes, so a read error is possible. The chain joins TRBV7-7 to TRBJ2-5, with D tentatively TRBD1 (6 bases). The CDR3 totals 13 residues. The germline V gene encodes CDR1 SSHAT and CDR2 FNYEAQ (reference sequence). CDR3 DNA sequence: TGTGCTAGCAGCTCAAAGGGGGAAGAGACCCAGTACTTC. Translating gives CASSSKGEETQYF.

The chain uses TRBV7-8 and TRBJ2-4; the D gene is possibly TRBD1 (6 bases). V dropped 1 base and J dropped 6 bases, with 16 bases sitting between them. Germline V gene data show CDR1 as SGHVS and CDR2 as FQNEAQ. The CDR3 extends over 16 amino acids. The CDR3 here is CASSLVETDSINIQYF. The CDR3 bases are TGTGCCAGCAGCTTAGTCGAGACGGACAGCATAAACATTCAGTACTTC.

The chain combines TRBV7-9 with TRBJ2-7; D possibly corresponds to TRBD2 (5 bases). V lost 2 bases to trimming and J lost 7 bases, with 6 bases between them. Germline CDR1 is SEHNR and CDR2 is FQNEAQ (reference sequence). The CDR3 is 11 amino acids. The CDR3 is CASSLSGEQYF. DNA for the CDR3: TGTGCCAGCAGCTTATCGGGGGAGCAGTACTTC.

The rearrangement joins TRBV4-3 to TRBJ1-1, with D maybe TRBD1 (5 bases). Germline lookup yields CDR1 LGHNA and CDR2 YSLEER. This CDR3 comprises 13 residues. The V end lost 0 bases, the J end lost 9 bases, and 11 bases lay between the germline ends. The CDR3 coding sequence is TGCGCCAGCAGCCAAGATCGTCAGGGAAAAGCTTTCTTT. Its translation is CASSQDRQGKAFF.

Of note for this clone: One end of the junction is discordant with germline, which a read error may explain. The rearrangement uses TRBV19 and TRBJ2-7; unclear D gene. Germline CDR1 and CDR2: LNHDA and SQIVND (reference sequence). This CDR3 spans 14 amino acids. CDR3 in amino acids: CASSPTVGSYEQYF. The CDR3 nucleotides are TGTGCCAGTAGTCCCACGGTGGGCTCCTATGAGCAGTACTTC.

The chain joins TRBV4-1 to TRBJ2-1, with 9 nucleotides matching TRBD2. Germline values: CDR1 MGHRA, CDR2 YSYEKL. This CDR3 has 17 residues. Trimming removed 0 bases from V and 6 bases from J; junction bases left unmatched: 9. The CDR3 DNA reads TGCGCCAGCAGCCAAGATACGGCGGGAGGGCCTCGCAATGAGCAGTTCTTC. Protein: CASSQDTAGGPRNEQFF.